The source of this TCR beta chain is a study of blood T cells in healthy people across ages. Overall study results and limits: What prevented conclusive comparison of naive and antigen-experienced cells was that PBMCs were unsorted.

The authors extracted at least 5 micrograms of total RNA per sample. Through a sample-barcoded 5' primer and a J-beta primer mix, a second PCR was run for roughly 7 to 11 cycles. The authors tagged each cDNA molecule using a template-switch adaptor with 12 random nucleotides. Using its own MiXCR run on the 5' RACE reads, TCRdb lists one record per CDR3 protein. The repertoire includes 1.5 million to 2 million distinct CDR3 sequences, around half of them detected once, and less than 2.5% sits in the top ten. V lost 5 bases and J 6 bases, leaving 13 bases between the germline ends. The CDR3 has 12 amino acids. Germline V gene data show CDR1 as SQVTM and CDR2 as ANQGSEA. Concerning this clonotype itself: Its antigen remains unknown.

This chain links TRBV29-1 with TRBJ1-2; a possible D gene is TRBD1 (5 bases). Sequencing was performed on blood. The sequence was collected from a woman in her 40s in good health. The CDR3 nucleotides are TGCAGCGTTTTTCCGGGGGGGGATGGCTACACCTTC. Translating it yields CSVFPGGDGYTF.